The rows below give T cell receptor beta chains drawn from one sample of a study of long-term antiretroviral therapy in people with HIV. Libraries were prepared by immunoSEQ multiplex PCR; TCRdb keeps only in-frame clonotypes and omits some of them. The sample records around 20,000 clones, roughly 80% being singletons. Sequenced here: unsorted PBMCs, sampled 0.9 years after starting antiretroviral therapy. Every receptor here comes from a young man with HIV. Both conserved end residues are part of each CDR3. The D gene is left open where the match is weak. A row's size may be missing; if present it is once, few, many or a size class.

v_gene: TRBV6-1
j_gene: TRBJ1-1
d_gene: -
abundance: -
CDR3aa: CASSEREALEAFF
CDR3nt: TGTGCCAGCAGTGAAAGGGAGGCGCTAGAAGCTTTCTTT

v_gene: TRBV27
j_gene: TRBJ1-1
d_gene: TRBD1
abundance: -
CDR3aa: CASSLGTAFTEAFF
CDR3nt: TGTGCCAGCAGTTTGGGGACAGCGTTCACTGAAGCTTTCTTT

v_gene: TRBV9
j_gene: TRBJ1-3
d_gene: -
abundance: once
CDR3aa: CASSQGDTIYF
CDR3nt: TGTGCCAGCAGCCAAGGGGACACCATATATTTT

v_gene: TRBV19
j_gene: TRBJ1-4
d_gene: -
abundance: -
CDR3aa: CASRRGTRNEKLFF
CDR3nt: TGTGCCTCTAGGAGAGGGACACGGAATGAAAAACTGTTTTTT

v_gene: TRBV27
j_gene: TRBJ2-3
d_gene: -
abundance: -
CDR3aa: CASSLLRAGDTDTQYF
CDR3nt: TGTGCCAGCAGTTTACTCAGGGCCGGGGACACAGATACGCAGTATTTT

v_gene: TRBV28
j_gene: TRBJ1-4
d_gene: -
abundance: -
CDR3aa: CASSSRRFGGRNEKLFF
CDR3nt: TGTGCCAGCAGTTCAAGGCGCTTTGGTGGACGTAATGAAAAACTGTTTTTT

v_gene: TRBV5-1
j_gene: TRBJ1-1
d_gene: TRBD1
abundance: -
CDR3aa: CASSSTGGITEAFF
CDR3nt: TGCGCCAGCAGCTCGACAGGGGGCATTACTGAAGCTTTCTTT

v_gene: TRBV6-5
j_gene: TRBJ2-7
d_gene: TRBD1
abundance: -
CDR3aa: CASSYDRGDEQYF
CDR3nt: TGTGCCAGCAGTTACGACAGGGGGGACGAGCAGTACTTC

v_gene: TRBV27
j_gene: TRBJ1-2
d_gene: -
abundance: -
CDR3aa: CASYDSLYGYTF
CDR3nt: TGTGCCAGCTACGACAGCCTCTATGGCTACACCTTC

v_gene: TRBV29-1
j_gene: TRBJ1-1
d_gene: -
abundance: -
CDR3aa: CSVEPSGNTEAFF
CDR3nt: TGCAGCGTTGAACCCTCGGGTAACACTGAAGCTTTCTTT

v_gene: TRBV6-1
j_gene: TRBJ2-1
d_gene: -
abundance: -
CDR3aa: CASSGAYNEQFF
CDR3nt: TGTGCCAGCAGCGGGGCGTACAATGAGCAGTTCTTC

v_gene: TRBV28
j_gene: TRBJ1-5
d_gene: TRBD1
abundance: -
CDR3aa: CASSLGTGKGSNQPQHF
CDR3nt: TGTGCCAGCAGTTTAGGGACAGGGAAAGGTAGCAATCAGCCCCAGCATTTT

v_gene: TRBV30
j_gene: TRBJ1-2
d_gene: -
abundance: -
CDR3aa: CAWSVNLGNGYTF
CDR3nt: TGTGCCTGGAGTGTAAACCTGGGGAATGGCTACACCTTC

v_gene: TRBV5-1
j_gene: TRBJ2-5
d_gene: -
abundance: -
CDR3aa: CASSSSGTSEETQYF
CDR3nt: TGCGCCAGCAGCTCCTCCGGGACTTCAGAAGAGACCCAGTACTTC

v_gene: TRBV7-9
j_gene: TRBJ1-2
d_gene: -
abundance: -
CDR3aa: CASSFGGGRGYTF
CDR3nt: TGTGCCAGCAGCTTCGGTGGGGGCCGGGGCTACACCTTC

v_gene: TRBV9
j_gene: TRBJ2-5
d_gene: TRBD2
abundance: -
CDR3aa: CASNSLAGGPEDQETQYF
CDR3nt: TGTGCCAGCAACTCGCTAGCGGGGGGGCCCGAGGATCAAGAGACCCAGTACTTC

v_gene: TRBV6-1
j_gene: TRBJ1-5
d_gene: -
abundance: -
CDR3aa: CASSDFIIYQPQHF
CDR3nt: TGTGCCAGCAGTGATTTTATAATCTATCAGCCCCAGCATTTT

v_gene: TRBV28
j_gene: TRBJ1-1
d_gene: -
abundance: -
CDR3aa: CASSPPPVGGWNTEAFF
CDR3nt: TGTGCCAGCAGTCCACCCCCTGTCGGGGGGTGGAACACTGAAGCTTTCTTT

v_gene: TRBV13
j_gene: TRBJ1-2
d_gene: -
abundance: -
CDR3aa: CASSNRRAGDYGYTF
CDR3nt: TGTGCCAGCAGCAATCGCAGGGCTGGGGACTATGGCTACACCTTC

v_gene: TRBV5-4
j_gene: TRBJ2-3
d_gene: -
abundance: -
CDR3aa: CASSLSVGETDTQYF
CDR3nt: TGTGCCAGCAGCTTGTCCGTTGGAGAGACAGATACGCAGTATTTT

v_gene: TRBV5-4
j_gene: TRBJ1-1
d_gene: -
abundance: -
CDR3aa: CASRHREMNTEAFF
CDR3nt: TGTGCCAGCAGACACAGGGAAATGAACACTGAAGCTTTCTTT

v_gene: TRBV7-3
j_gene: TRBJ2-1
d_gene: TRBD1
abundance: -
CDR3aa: CASSSLGQGNSYNEQFF
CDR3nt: TGTGCCAGCAGCTCCTTGGGACAGGGCAACTCCTACAATGAGCAGTTCTTC

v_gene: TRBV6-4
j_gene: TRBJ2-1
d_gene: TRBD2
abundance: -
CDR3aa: CASSDREGPNEQFF
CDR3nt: TGTGCCAGCAGTGACAGGGAGGGACCCAATGAGCAGTTCTTC

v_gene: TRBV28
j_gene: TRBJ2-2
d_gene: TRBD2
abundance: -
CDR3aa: CASSFSGGGNTGELFF
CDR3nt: TGTGCCAGCAGCTTTAGCGGGGGCGGGAACACCGGGGAGCTGTTTTTT

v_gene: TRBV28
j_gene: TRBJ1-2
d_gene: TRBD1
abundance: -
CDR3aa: CASNPRGLLRYYGYTF
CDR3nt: TGTGCCAGCAACCCGAGGGGGCTGCTACGATACTATGGCTACACCTTC

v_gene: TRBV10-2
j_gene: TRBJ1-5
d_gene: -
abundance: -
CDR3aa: CASSESGRGLLGGQPQHF
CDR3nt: TGCGCCAGCAGTGAGTCGGGGAGGGGTCTTCTGGGAGGTCAGCCCCAGCATTTT

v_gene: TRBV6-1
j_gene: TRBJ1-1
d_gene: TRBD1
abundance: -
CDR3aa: CASSEDPGGVTEAFF
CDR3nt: TGTGCCAGCAGTGAAGACCCAGGGGGCGTTACTGAAGCTTTCTTT

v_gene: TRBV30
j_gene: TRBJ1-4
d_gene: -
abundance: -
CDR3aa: CAWRSGPEGEKLFF
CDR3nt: TGTGCCTGGAGGTCCGGACCAGAGGGCGAAAAACTGTTTTTT

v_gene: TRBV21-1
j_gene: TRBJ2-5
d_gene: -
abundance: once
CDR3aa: CASSVRDLLNKETQYF
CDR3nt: TGTGCCAGCAGCGTCCGGGACCTCCTAAACAAAGAGACCCAGTACTTC

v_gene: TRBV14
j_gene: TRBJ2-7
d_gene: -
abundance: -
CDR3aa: CASSQDYVSSYEQYF
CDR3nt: TGTGCCAGCAGCCAAGATTACGTGAGCTCCTACGAGCAGTACTTC

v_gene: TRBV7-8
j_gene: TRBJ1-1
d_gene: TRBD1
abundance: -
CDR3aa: CASSRHQGQGTGTEAFF
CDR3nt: TGTGCCAGCAGCCGACACCAGGGACAGGGGACGGGCACTGAAGCTTTCTTT

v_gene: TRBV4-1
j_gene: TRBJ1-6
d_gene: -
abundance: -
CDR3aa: CASSQKGYNSPLHF
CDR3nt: TGCGCCAGCAGCCAAAAGGGCTATAATTCACCCCTCCACTTT

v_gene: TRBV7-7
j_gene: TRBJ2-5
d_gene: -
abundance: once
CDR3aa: CASAGETQYF
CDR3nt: TGTGCATCCGCCGGGGAGACCCAGTACTTC

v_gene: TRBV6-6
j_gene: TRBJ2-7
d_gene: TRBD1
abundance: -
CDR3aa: CASSYSGQGYEQYF
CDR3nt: TGTGCCAGCAGTTATTCGGGACAGGGCTACGAGCAGTACTTC

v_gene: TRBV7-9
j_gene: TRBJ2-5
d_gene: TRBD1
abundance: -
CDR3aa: CASTRQGGKETQYF
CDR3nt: TGTGCCAGCACGCGACAGGGTGGGAAAGAGACCCAGTACTTC

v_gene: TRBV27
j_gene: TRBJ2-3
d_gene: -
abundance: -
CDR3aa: CASSFRVGLAGTTDTQYF
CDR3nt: TGTGCCAGCAGCTTCCGAGTCGGGCTAGCAGGGACCACAGATACGCAGTATTTT

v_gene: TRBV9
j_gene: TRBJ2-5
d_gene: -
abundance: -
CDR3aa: CASSVASGGETQYF
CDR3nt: TGTGCCAGCAGCGTAGCATCGGGTGGGGAGACCCAGTACTTC

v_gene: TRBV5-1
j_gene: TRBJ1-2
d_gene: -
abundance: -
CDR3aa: CASSLAGLGGFTGYTF
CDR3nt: TGCGCCAGCAGCTTGGCGGGTCTAGGGGGGTTCACTGGCTACACCTTC

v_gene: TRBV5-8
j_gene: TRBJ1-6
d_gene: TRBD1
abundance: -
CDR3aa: CASTFAYGQGGDSPLHF
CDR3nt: TGTGCCAGCACGTTCGCCTACGGACAGGGCGGTGATTCACCCCTCCACTTT

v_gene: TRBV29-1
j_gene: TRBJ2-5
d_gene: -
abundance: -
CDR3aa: CSVEKFWRGSRETQYF
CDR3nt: TGCAGCGTTGAAAAATTTTGGCGGGGATCTAGAGAGACCCAGTACTTC

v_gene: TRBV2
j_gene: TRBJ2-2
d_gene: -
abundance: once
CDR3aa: CASSGAFQSTGELFF
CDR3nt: TGTGCCAGCAGTGGGGCCTTTCAATCCACCGGGGAGCTGTTTTTT

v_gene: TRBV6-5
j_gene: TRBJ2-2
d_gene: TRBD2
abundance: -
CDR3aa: CASSSPGLVPGELFF
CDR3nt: TGTGCCAGCAGTTCTCCGGGACTAGTACCCGGGGAGCTGTTTTTT

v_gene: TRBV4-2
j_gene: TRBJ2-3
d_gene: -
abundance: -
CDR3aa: CASSQDLVRTGSADTQYF
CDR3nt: TGTGCCAGCAGCCAAGATCTTGTCCGGACTGGTTCTGCCGATACGCAGTATTTT

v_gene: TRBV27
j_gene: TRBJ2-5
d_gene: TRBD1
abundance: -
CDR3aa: CASSRDRGQETQYF
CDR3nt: TGTGCCAGCAGCCGTGACAGGGGCCAAGAGACCCAGTACTTC

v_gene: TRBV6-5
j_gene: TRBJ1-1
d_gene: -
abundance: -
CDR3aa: CASSYLGTEAFF
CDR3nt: TGTGCCAGCAGTTACTTGGGCACTGAAGCTTTCTTT

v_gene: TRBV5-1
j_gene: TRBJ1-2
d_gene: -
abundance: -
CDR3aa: CASRPGPTNYGYTF
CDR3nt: TGCGCCAGCAGACCTGGACCGACTAACTATGGCTACACCTTC